The 4 T cell receptor beta chains below come from one sample, sequenced in a study of blood T cells in healthy people across ages. A second PCR, run for roughly 6 to 11 cycles, used a sample-barcoded 5' primer plus a J-beta primer mix. One entry per CDR3 protein results from TCRdb running MiXCR on the 5' RACE reads. The table lists about 810,000 distinct CDR3 sequences, approximately 35% of them singletons. Sequencing input: blood. All receptors derive from a man aged 18 to 35 in good health.

This clonotype is a singleton in its sample. The chain uses TRBV4-3 and TRBJ1-1; D is undetermined. Trimming removed 5 bases at V and 8 bases at J, with 21 bases between. CDR1 is LGHNA and CDR2 is YSLEER in the germline V gene. The CDR3 length is 15 residues. Here the CDR3 reads CASSLSADGRAEAFF. The CDR3 bases are TGCGCCAGCAGCTTATCCGCAGACGGACGAGCCGAAGCTTTCTTT.

Ten or more counts support this clonotype. V is TRBV5-1 and J is TRBJ2-7; tentative D call: TRBD1 (6 bases). This CDR3 has 15 residues. Trimming took off 4 bases at V and 1 base at J, with 15 bases between the two ends. Germline V gives CDR1 SGHRS, CDR2 YFSETQ. The CDR3 coding sequence is TGCGCCAGCAGCCGGCAACGGACAGATTCCTACGAGCAGTACTTC. Protein: CASSRQRTDSYEQYF.

This sequence joins TRBV24-1 and TRBJ2-3, with TRBD1 matching 7 bases. Germline V gene data show CDR1 as KGHDR and CDR2 as SFDVKD. With V trimmed by 3 bases and J by 3 bases, 8 bases remained unmatched. This CDR3 has 16 residues. The CDR3 is CATSDVTGEPTDTQYF. CDR3 nucleotide sequence: TGTGCCACCAGTGATGTAACAGGGGAACCGACAGATACGCAGTATTTT.

This clonotype was found a few times. V is TRBV20-1 and J is TRBJ2-1, with D perhaps matching TRBD1 or TRBD2 (7 bases each). Deletions cut 1 base from V and 1 base from J, with 14 bases between. Germline V gives CDR1 DFQATT, CDR2 SNEGSKA (reference sequence). CDR3 length: 16 residues. The CDR3 DNA follows: TGCAGTGCTAGAGGACAGGGAGGGGCGTCCTACAATGAGCAGTTCTTC. Amino acids: CSARGQGGASYNEQFF.